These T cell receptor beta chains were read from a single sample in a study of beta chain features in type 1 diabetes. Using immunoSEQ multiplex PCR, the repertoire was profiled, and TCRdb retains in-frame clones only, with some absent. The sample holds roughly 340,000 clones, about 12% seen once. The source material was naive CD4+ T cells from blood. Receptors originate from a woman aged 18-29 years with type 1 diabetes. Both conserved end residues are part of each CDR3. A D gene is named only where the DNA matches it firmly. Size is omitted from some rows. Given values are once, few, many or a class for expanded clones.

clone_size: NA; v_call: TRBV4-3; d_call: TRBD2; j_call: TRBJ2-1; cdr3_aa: CASSQKVPQLAGGKTAYNEQFF; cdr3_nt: TGCGCCAGCAGCCAGAAGGTCCCTCAACTAGCGGGGGGGAAGACCGCCTACAATGAGCAGTTCTTC
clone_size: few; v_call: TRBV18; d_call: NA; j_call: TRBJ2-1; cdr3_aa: CASSPRRPGGNEQFF; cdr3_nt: TGTGCCAGCTCACCTCGGCGGCCCGGGGGCAATGAGCAGTTCTTC
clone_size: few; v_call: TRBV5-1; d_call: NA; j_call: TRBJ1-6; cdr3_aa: CASSLADGGAPLHF; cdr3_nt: TGCGCCAGCAGCTTGGCCGACGGGGGGGCACCCCTCCACTTT
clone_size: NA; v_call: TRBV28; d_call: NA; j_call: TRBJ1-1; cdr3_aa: CASSSRGGTEAFF; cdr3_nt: TGTGCCAGCAGTAGCCGAGGGGGCACTGAAGCTTTCTTT
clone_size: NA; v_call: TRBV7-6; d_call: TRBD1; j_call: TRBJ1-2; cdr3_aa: CASSLLQGDPQGTF; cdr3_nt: TGTGCCAGCAGCTTATTACAGGGGGACCCACAGGGGACCTTC
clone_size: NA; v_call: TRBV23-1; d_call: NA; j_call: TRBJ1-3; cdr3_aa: CASTHDVGRSGNTIYF; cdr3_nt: TGCGCCAGCACCCACGATGTAGGGAGGTCTGGAAACACCATATATTTT
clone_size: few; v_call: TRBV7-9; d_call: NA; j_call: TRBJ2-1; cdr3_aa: CASSLTADSYNEQFF; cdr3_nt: TGTGCCAGCAGCTTAACTGCGGACTCCTACAATGAGCAGTTCTTC
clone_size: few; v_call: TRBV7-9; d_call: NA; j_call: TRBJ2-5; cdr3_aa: CASSLGSREQYF; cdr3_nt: TGTGCCAGCAGCTTAGGATCTCGGGAGCAGTACTTC
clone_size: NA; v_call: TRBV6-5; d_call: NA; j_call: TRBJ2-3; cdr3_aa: CASSYARADTQYF; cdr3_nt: TGTGCCAGCAGTTACGCCAGGGCGGATACGCAGTATTTT
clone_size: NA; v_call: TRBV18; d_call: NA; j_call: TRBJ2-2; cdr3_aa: CAISGSANTGELFF; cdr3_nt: TGTGCCATCTCCGGGAGCGCGAACACCGGGGAGCTGTTTTTT
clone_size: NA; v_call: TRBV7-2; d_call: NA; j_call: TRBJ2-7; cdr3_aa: CASSPSGVYEQYF; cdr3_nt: TGTGCCAGCAGCCCCTCAGGGGTCTACGAGCAGTACTTC
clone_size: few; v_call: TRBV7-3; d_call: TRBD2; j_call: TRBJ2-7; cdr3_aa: CASSPGLAFEQYF; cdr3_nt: TGTGCCAGCAGCCCGGGACTAGCTTTCGAGCAGTACTTC
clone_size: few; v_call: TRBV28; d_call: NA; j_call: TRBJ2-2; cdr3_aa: CASSPGQNTGELFF; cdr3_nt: TGTGCCAGCAGTCCTGGACAGAACACCGGGGAGCTGTTTTTT
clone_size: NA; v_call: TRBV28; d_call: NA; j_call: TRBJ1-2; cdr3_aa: CASSSPSGGYTF; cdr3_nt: TGTGCCAGCAGTTCTCCCTCGGGAGGCTACACCTTC
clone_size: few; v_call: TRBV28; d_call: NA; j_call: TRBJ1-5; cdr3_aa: CASSSPAGVGQPQHF; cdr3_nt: TGTGCCAGCAGTTCCCCGGCCGGGGTGGGTCAGCCCCAGCATTTT
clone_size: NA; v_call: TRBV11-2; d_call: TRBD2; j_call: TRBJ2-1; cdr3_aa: CASSTTSGRGNEQFF; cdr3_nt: TGTGCCAGCAGCACGACTAGCGGGAGAGGCAATGAGCAGTTCTTC
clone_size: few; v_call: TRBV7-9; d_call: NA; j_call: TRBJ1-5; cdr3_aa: CASSSQVYSNQPQHF; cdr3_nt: TGTGCCAGCAGCTCACAGGTTTATAGCAATCAGCCCCAGCATTTT
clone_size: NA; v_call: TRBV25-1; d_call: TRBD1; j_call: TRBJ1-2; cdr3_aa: CASSVPGQGIYGYTF; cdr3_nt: TGTGCCAGCAGTGTCCCGGGACAGGGAATCTATGGCTACACCTTC
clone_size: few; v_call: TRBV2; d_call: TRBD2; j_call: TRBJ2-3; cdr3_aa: CASSGGLAGGTDTQYF; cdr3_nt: TGTGCCAGCAGTGGAGGACTAGCGGGGGGCACAGATACGCAGTATTTT
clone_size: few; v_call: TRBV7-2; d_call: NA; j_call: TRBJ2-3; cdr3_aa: CASSPAGVGTDTQYF; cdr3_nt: TGTGCCAGCAGCCCCGCAGGGGTAGGCACAGATACGCAGTATTTT
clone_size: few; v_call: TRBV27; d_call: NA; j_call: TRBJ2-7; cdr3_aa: CASSSLQGWSYEQYF; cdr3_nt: TGTGCCAGCAGTTCATTACAGGGTTGGTCCTACGAGCAGTACTTC
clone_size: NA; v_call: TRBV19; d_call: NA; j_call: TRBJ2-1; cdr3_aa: CASSIFRTGDNEQFF; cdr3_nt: TGTGCCAGTAGTATTTTTCGGACTGGAGACAATGAGCAGTTCTTC
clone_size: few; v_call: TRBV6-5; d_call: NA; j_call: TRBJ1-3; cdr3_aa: CASRTGSGNTIYF; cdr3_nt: TGTGCCAGCAGAACAGGGTCTGGAAACACCATATATTTT
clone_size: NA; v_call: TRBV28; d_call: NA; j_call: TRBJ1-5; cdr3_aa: CASSLPNQPQHF; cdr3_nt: TGTGCCAGCAGTTTACCTAATCAGCCCCAGCATTTT
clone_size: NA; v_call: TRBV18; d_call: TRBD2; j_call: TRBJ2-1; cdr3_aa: CASSYRGAGVNEQFF; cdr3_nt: TGTGCCAGCTCATATCGGGGAGCGGGAGTCAATGAGCAGTTCTTC
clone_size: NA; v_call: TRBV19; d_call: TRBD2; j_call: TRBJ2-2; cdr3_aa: CASLAGLTGELFF; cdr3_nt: TGTGCCAGCCTAGCGGGCCTCACCGGGGAGCTGTTTTTT
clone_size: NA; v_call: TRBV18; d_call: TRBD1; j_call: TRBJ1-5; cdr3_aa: CASSPAGQGLNQPQHF; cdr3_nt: TGTGCCAGCTCACCGGCCGGACAGGGGTTGAATCAGCCCCAGCATTTT
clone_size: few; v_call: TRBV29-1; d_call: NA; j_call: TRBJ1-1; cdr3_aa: CSVREGGSNTEAFF; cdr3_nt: TGCAGCGTTAGGGAGGGGGGCTCGAACACTGAAGCTTTCTTT
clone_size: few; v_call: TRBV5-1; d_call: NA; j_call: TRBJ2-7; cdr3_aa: CASSLGTHYEQYF; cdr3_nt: TGCGCCAGCAGCTTGGGGACACACTACGAGCAGTACTTC
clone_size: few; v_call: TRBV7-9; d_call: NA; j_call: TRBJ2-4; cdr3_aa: CASSLVFGRLAKNIQYF; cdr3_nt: TGTGCCAGCAGCTTAGTTTTTGGCAGATTAGCCAAAAACATTCAGTACTTC
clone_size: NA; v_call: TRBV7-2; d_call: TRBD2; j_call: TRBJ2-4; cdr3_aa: CASGGVLAKNIQYF; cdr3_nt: TGTGCCAGCGGGGGGGTTCTAGCCAAAAACATTCAGTACTTC
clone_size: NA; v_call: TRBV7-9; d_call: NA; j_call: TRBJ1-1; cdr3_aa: CASSLAGGRGTEAFF; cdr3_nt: TGTGCCAGCAGCTTAGCCGGGGGGCGAGGGACTGAAGCTTTCTTT
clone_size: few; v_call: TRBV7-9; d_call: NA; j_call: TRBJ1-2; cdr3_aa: CASRRGDDDYGYTF; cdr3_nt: TGTGCCAGCAGACGGGGTGATGACGACTATGGCTACACCTTC
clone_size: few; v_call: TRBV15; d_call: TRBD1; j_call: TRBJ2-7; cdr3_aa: CATSITGDAEYEQYF; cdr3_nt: TGTGCCACCAGCATAACAGGGGACGCTGAGTACGAGCAGTACTTC
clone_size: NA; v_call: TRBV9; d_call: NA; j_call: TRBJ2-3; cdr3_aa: CASSPHADTQYF; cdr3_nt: TGTGCCAGCAGCCCCCACGCGGATACGCAGTATTTT
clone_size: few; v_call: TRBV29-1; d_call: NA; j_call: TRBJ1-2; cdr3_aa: CSVLLDRYGYTF; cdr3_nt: TGCAGCGTTCTCCTTGATCGGTATGGCTACACCTTC
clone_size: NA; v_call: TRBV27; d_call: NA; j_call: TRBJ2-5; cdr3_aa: CASTGTQYF; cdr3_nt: TGTGCCAGCACAGGGACCCAGTACTTC
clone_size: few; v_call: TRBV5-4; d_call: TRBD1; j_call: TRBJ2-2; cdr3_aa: CASSSRLGSWDRETGELFF; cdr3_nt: TGTGCCAGCAGCTCACGTTTGGGGTCATGGGACAGGGAGACCGGGGAGCTGTTTTTT
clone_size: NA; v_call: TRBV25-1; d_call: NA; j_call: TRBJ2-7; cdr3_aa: CASSEYPPNYEQYF; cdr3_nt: TGTGCCAGCAGTGAATATCCCCCAAACTACGAGCAGTACTTC
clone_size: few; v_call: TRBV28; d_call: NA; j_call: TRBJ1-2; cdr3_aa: CASTQGDYGYTF; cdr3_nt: TGTGCCAGCACCCAGGGCGACTATGGCTACACCTTC
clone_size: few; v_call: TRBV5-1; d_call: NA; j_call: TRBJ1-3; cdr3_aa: CASSLSSPGNTIYF; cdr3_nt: TGCGCCAGCAGCTTGAGTAGTCCTGGAAACACCATATATTTT
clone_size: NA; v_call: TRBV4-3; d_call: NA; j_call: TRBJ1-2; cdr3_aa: CASSQDRSEPYGYTF; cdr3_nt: TGCGCCAGCAGCCAAGATCGAAGCGAGCCCTATGGCTACACCTTC
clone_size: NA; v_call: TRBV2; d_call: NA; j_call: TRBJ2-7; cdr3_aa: CASRSGRYEQYF; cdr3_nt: TGTGCCAGCAGGTCTGGCCGCTACGAGCAGTACTTC
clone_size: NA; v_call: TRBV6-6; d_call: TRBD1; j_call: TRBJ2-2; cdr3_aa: CASSEGQIVGELFF; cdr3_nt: TGTGCCAGCAGCGAGGGACAGATAGTCGGGGAGCTGTTTTTT
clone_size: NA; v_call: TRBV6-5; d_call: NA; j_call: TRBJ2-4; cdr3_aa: CASSFREGDIQYF; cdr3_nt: TGTGCCAGCAGTTTCAGGGAAGGGGACATTCAGTACTTC
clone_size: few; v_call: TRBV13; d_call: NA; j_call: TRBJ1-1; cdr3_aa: CASSFYRRDTEAFF; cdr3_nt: TGTGCCAGCAGCTTTTACAGGAGGGACACTGAAGCTTTCTTT
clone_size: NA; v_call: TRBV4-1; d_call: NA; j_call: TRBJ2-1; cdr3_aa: CASSQANWGIVRSYNEQFF; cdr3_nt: TGCGCCAGCAGCCAAGCCAACTGGGGCATTGTAAGGTCCTACAATGAGCAGTTCTTC
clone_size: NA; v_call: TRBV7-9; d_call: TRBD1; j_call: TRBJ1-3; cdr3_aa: CASAQGAGNTIYF; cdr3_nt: TGTGCCTCGGCACAGGGGGCTGGAAACACCATATATTTT